One and the same sample provided the 7 T cell receptor beta chains below, sequenced in a study of OX40 agonist ivuxolimab in advanced cancers. Method: immunoSEQ multiplex PCR; TCRdb's copy keeps in-frame clones and lacks some. The sample contains 25,000 to 30,000 clones, roughly 80% of which appear only once. Sequencing was performed on CD4+ or CD8+ T cells sorted from blood, taken in a trial of the OX40 agonist ivuxolimab. These receptors came from an adult with an advanced solid tumor such as melanoma, head and neck, liver or kidney cancer.

This clone was counted once. V and J are TRBV10-3 and TRBJ2-2; TRBD2 might be the D (6 bases). CDR1 ENHRY and CDR2 SYGVKD come from the germline V gene. The V end lost 8 bases, the J end lost 4 bases, and 17 bases lay between the germline ends. This CDR3 comprises 15 residues. The CDR3 here is CAISTQEGSTGELFF. The CDR3, as DNA: TGTGCCATCTCCACGCAGGAGGGTTCCACCGGGGAGCTGTTTTTT.

J is TRBJ2-7 and V is TRBV5-4; 9 positions agree with TRBD1. The CDR3 has 14 residues. With 3 bases clipped from V and 2 bases from J, the junction kept 3 bases outside the gene matches. Germline V gene data show CDR1 as SGHNT and CDR2 as YYREEE (reference sequence). The CDR3 nucleotides are TGTGCCAGCAGCTGGGACAGGGACACCTACGAGCAGTACTTC. This sequence encodes CASSWDRDTYEQYF. Supplemented by reference TRBV5-4 and TRBJ2-7, the full variable domain reads ETGVTQSPTHLIKTRGQQVTLRCSSQSGHNTVSWYQQALGQGPQFIFQYYREEENGRGNFPPRFSGLQFPNYSSELNVNALELDDSALYLCASSWDRDTYEQYFGPGTRLTVT.

This chain joins TRBV2 and TRBJ2-7, with D possibly matching TRBD2 (6 bases). The CDR3 covers 13 residues. Germline values: CDR1 SNHLY, CDR2 FYNNEI. V was shortened by 7 bases and J by 0 bases, with 10 bases between the two germline ends. CDR3 bases: TGTGCCAGCAATCTAGCGCTCTCCTACGAGCAGTACTTC. Amino acid sequence: CASNLALSYEQYF.

The chain employs TRBV27 and TRBJ2-7; 10 bases are a match to TRBD1. The J segment lost 3 bases and the V segment lost 3 bases, leaving 5 bases of the junction unmatched. The CDR3 has 15 amino acids. The germline V gene has CDR1 MNHEY and CDR2 SMNVEV (reference sequence). The CDR3 DNA is TGTGCCAGCAGTTTCGGGACAGGGGAAGTCTACGAGCAGTACTTC. As protein: CASSFGTGEVYEQYF.

The chain carries TRBV7-6 and TRBJ2-1, with D perhaps matching TRBD1 (5 bases). This CDR3 is 14 amino acids long. V was cut by 0 bases and J by 9 bases, with 12 bases left in between. Germline V gives CDR1 SGHVS, CDR2 FNYEAQ. CDR3 DNA sequence: TGTGCCAGCAGCTTAGCGCTAGGGGTCGGTGAGCAGTTCTTC. It specifies CASSLALGVGEQFF.

This clone was counted between two and nine times. The J gene is TRBJ2-5, the V gene TRBV9; no clear D gene. CDR1 is SGDLS, CDR2 YYNGEE, per germline. There are 13 residues in the CDR3. With 0 bases removed from V and 0 bases from J, the gap between germline ends came to 3 bases. The chain's CDR3 is CASSVGYQETQYF. In nucleotides, the CDR3 is TGTGCCAGCAGCGTAGGGTACCAAGAGACCCAGTACTTC.

In its sample, this clone was seen once. This chain uses TRBV28 with TRBJ1-5; 9 nucleotides line up with TRBD1. The V gene end was trimmed by 7 bases and the J gene end by 6 bases; junction bases not matched to a gene: 10. This CDR3 region has 15 residues. Germline V gives CDR1 MDHEN, CDR2 SYDVKM. The CDR3 sequence is CASNLGQGFRQPQHF. CDR3 in DNA: TGTGCCAGCAACTTGGGACAGGGATTTCGTCAGCCCCAGCATTTT.